Below, 18 T cell receptor beta chains from the same sample are listed, as sequenced in a study of T cell responses to AZD1222 COVID-19 vaccine. Sequencing was performed with immunoSEQ multiplex PCR; in TCRdb, only in-frame clones are kept and a portion is missing. This table has around 140,000 clones, roughly nine tenths appearing once. This specimen consisted of peripheral blood, obtained on day 0 of AZD1222 vaccination. These receptors were collected from an adult in good health.

The J gene is TRBJ1-2, the V gene TRBV5-1; 8 positions match TRBD1. CDR3 length equals 13 residues. Per the germline V gene, CDR1 is SGHRS and CDR2 is YFSETQ. J gave up 8 bases and V 3 bases, and 6 bases lay outside the gene matches. The CDR3 sequence is CASSSGGPRGYTF. The CDR3, as DNA: TGCGCCAGCAGCTCAGGGGGCCCGAGGGGCTACACCTTC.

The rearrangement joins TRBV7-8 to TRBJ2-5, with TRBD2 matching 10 bases. This CDR3 contains 15 residues. The ends lost 7 bases at V and 2 bases at J; junction bases unmatched: 7. CDR1 SGHVS and CDR2 FQNEAQ come from the germline V gene. The CDR3 nucleotides are TGTGCCAGCAACCTACTAGCGGGGATTCAAGAGACCCAGTACTTC. This encodes CASNLLAGIQETQYF.

The chain recombines TRBV19 with TRBJ2-5; D gene uncertain. The CDR3 sequence is 15 residues long. V was cut by 0 bases and J by 5 bases, with 13 bases left in between. Germline lookup yields CDR1 LNHDA and CDR2 SQIVND (reference sequence). CDR3 region: CASSIDQGEYETQYF. The CDR3 DNA reads TGTGCCAGTAGTATAGACCAAGGAGAGTACGAGACCCAGTACTTC.

The chain uses TRBV4-1 and TRBJ2-7, with D perhaps TRBD2 (5 bases). Trimming removed 5 bases at V and 1 base at J, with 18 bases between. CDR1 is MGHRA and CDR2 is YSYEKL in the germline V gene. The CDR3 runs 16 residues. CDR3 protein: CASSLEGTKLSYEQYF. CDR3 DNA: TGCGCCAGCAGCTTAGAGGGAACTAAACTATCCTACGAGCAGTACTTC.

The CDR3 DNA follows: TGTGCCAGCAGCTTGTGGGCGGGGGAGCTGTTTTTT. Translating gives CASSLWAGELFF. The V call is TRBV5-6, the J call TRBJ2-2; D ambiguous. This CDR3 has 12 amino acids. Germline-derived CDR1 and CDR2 are SGHDT and YYEEEE. Deletions cut 1 base from V and 8 bases from J, with 6 bases between.

CDR3 amino acids: CASSIGGGQNNEQFF. CDR3 bases: TGTGCCAGTAGTATAGGAGGAGGGCAGAACAATGAGCAGTTCTTC. V and J are TRBV19 and TRBJ2-1; weak D call: TRBD2 (6 bases). CDR3 length: 15 residues. The ends were cut back, 1 base at V and 5 bases at J, with 12 bases in the middle. Germline V gives CDR1 LNHDA, CDR2 SQIVND (reference sequence).

The CDR3 region has the DNA TGTGCCAGCAGCTTAGTGGTAGGTGAAGCTTTCTTT. Amino acids: CASSLVVGEAFF. This sequence joins TRBV7-2 and TRBJ1-1, with no clear D. The V gene's germline CDR1 is SGHTA and CDR2 FQGNSA. CDR3 length: 12 residues. V was shortened by 1 base and J by 7 bases, with 7 bases between the two germline ends.

This clone has more than one count but fewer than ten. The chain uses TRBV28 and TRBJ1-1, with D unclear. The CDR3 has 11 amino acids. In germline, CDR1 is MDHEN, CDR2 SYDVKM. V shed 7 bases and J shed 0 bases, with 3 bases lying between them. The CDR3 here is CASMLNTEAFF. In nucleotides, the CDR3 is TGTGCCAGCATGTTGAACACTGAAGCTTTCTTT.

DNA of the CDR3: TGTGCCAGCATTCTAGACAGTTACAATGAGCAGTTCTTC. This codes for CASILDSYNEQFF. This chain links TRBV12-3 or TRBV12-4 with TRBJ2-1; TRBD1 is a possible D gene (5 bases). Trimming pared 7 bases from V and 4 bases from J, leaving 11 bases between. The CDR3 runs 13 residues.

This clone was seen once. The V call is TRBV4-2, the J call TRBJ1-5; D might be TRBD1 (5 bases). The CDR3 sequence is 15 residues long. Trimming removed 1 base at V and 0 bases at J, with 7 bases between. Germline V gene sequence: CDR1 LGHNA, CDR2 YNFKEQ. CDR3 amino acids: CASSQGGGSNQPQHF. CDR3 bases: TGTGCCAGCAGCCAAGGGGGCGGTAGCAATCAGCCCCAGCATTTT.

The chain links TRBV3-1 (or the pseudogene TRBV3-2) to TRBJ1-1; D call uncertain. Germline V CDR1 and CDR2: LGHDT, YNNKEL (reference sequence). The CDR3 has 13 residues. Trimming shortened V by 1 base and J by 1 base, and 4 bases separated the two germline ends. The CDR3 DNA reads as TGTGCCAGCAGCCAAGGACAGAACACTGAAGCTTTCTTT. This sequence encodes CASSQGQNTEAFF.

The chain has TRBV12-3 or TRBV12-4 and TRBJ1-2; tentatively, D is TRBD1 (6 bases). The V and J ends lost 0 bases and 7 bases respectively, with 6 bases between them. The CDR3 contains 12 residues. The CDR3 loop reads CASSLAGAGYTF. CDR3 in DNA: TGTGCCAGCAGTTTAGCGGGGGCTGGCTACACCTTC.

The V and J genes are TRBV19 and TRBJ1-6, with a possible D match to TRBD1 (5 bases). Deletions cut 6 bases from V and 12 bases from J, with 15 bases between. The CDR3 length is 13 residues. Germline CDR1 reads LNHDA; CDR2 reads SQIVND (reference sequence). For the CDR3, the DNA is TGTGCCAGTAGGAGAACAAGGGACGAACCCCTCCACTTT. Amino acids: CASRRTRDEPLHF.

The CDR3 coding sequence is TGTGCCAGCATGGCCGGATTCAGTGACTTCACCGGGGAGCTGTTTTTT. It translates to CASMAGFSDFTGELFF. The chain joins TRBV2 to TRBJ2-2; D is unclear. The CDR3 has 16 amino acids. The V gene lost 7 bases and the J gene lost 4 bases, with 19 bases spanning the gap. Germline V gene lookup returns CDR1 SNHLY and CDR2 FYNNEI.

This clone has a single count. The rearrangement uses TRBV19 and TRBJ2-2, with no clear D. The CDR3 is 14 residues long. Germline CDR1 reads LNHDA; CDR2 reads SQIVND (reference sequence). The V end was cut by 7 bases, the J end by 0 bases, with 9 bases between. The CDR3 loop reads CASIGTANTGELFF. For the CDR3, the DNA is TGTGCCAGTATAGGTACAGCGAACACCGGGGAGCTGTTTTTT. The full variable domain, its missing parts supplied by reference TRBV19 and TRBJ2-2, is DGGITQSPKYLFRKEGQNVTLSCEQNLNHDAMYWYRQDPGQGLRLIYYSQIVNDFQKGDIAEGYSVSREKKESFPLTVTSAQKNPTAFYLCASIGTANTGELFFGEGSRLTVL.

The chain combines TRBV9 with TRBJ1-2; 7 bases match TRBD1. The CDR3 consists of 16 residues. Per germline, CDR1 SGDLS and CDR2 YYNGEE. V dropped 4 bases and J dropped 4; count of bases not matched to a gene: 13. CDR3 sequence: CASSPTGTASPYGYTF. The DNA of the CDR3 is TGTGCCAGCAGCCCAACCGGGACAGCGAGCCCCTATGGCTACACCTTC.

The chain is built from TRBV5-4 and TRBJ1-2, with D tentatively TRBD1 (5 bases). The V and J ends lost 4 bases and 0 bases respectively, with 10 bases between them. There are 14 residues in the CDR3. Germline V gene sequence: CDR1 SGHNT, CDR2 YYREEE (reference sequence). The CDR3 loop reads CASSVDSSNYGYTF. CDR3 nucleotides: TGTGCCAGCAGCGTTGACAGTTCTAACTATGGCTACACCTTC.

V and J are TRBV11-3 and TRBJ2-3; 8 nucleotides match TRBD2. The CDR3 contains 16 residues. J lost 0 bases, V lost 8 bases, and 10 bases had no gene match. Germline V CDR1 and CDR2: SGHNT, YENEEA. CDR3 DNA: TGTGCCAGCTCCAGCGGGAGCCTTCCTAGCACAGATACGCAGTATTTT. It is translated as CASSSGSLPSTDTQYF. Based on the CDR3 plus reference TRBV11-3 and TRBJ2-3, the full variable domain is EAGVVQSPRYKIIEKKQPVAFWCNPISGHNTLYWYLQNLGQGPELLIRYENEEAVDDSQLPKDRFSAERLKGVDSTLKIQPAELGDSAVYLCASSSGSLPSTDTQYFGPGTRLTVL.